A selection of T cell receptor beta chains follows, all from one sample in a study of blood T cell repertoires in COVID-19. The assay was immunoSEQ multiplex PCR, and TCRdb's table has in-frame clones only and misses some. Of roughly 400,000 clones listed, 80% to 90% are singletons. The material sequenced was PBMCs or T cells enriched from blood (not recorded which). These receptors originate from a young man who had recovered from COVID-19. The conserved cysteine and the conserved F or W are not part of the CDR3 here.

v_call: TRBV11-2
cdr3_length: 10
j_call: TRBJ1-1
cdr3_aa: ASGQLNTEAF

v_call: TRBV28
cdr3_length: 13
j_call: TRBJ1-5
cdr3_aa: ASSFRGSSNQPQH

v_call: TRBV6-5
cdr3_length: 11
j_call: TRBJ1-5
cdr3_aa: ASRQTQDQPQH

v_call: TRBV18
cdr3_length: 14
j_call: TRBJ1-1
cdr3_aa: ASSPRPTPENTEAF

v_call: TRBV7-2
cdr3_length: 13
j_call: TRBJ1-4
cdr3_aa: ASSLAGLANEKLF

v_call: TRBV7-2
cdr3_length: 12
j_call: TRBJ2-7
cdr3_aa: ASRTGGITYEQY

v_call: TRBV18
cdr3_length: 16
j_call: TRBJ2-7
cdr3_aa: ASSLSKGYSGRAVEQY

v_call: TRBV9
cdr3_length: 11
j_call: TRBJ1-1
cdr3_aa: ASSRQINTEAF

v_call: TRBV5-6
cdr3_length: 11
j_call: TRBJ1-4
cdr3_aa: ASSPDRDEKLF

v_call: TRBV10-1
cdr3_length: 12
j_call: TRBJ2-7
cdr3_aa: ASSESGQTYEQY

v_call: TRBV5-1
cdr3_length: 10
j_call: TRBJ2-7
cdr3_aa: ASRTGVGEQY

v_call: TRBV14
cdr3_length: 13
j_call: TRBJ2-7
cdr3_aa: ASSQGLQWNYEQY

v_call: TRBV19
cdr3_length: 11
j_call: TRBJ1-1
cdr3_aa: ASNRDTYTEAF

v_call: TRBV5-4
cdr3_length: 13
j_call: TRBJ2-1
cdr3_aa: ASSHLRDYYNEQF

v_call: TRBV3-1/TRBV3-2
cdr3_length: 12
j_call: TRBJ1-1
cdr3_aa: ASSLQGAGIGTF

v_call: TRBV19
cdr3_length: 11
j_call: TRBJ1-2
cdr3_aa: ASSRQGVYGYT

v_call: TRBV20-1
cdr3_length: 11
j_call: TRBJ2-7
cdr3_aa: SASGSGSYEQY

v_call: TRBV18
cdr3_length: 11
j_call: TRBJ1-1
cdr3_aa: ASSPRGWTEAF

v_call: TRBV29-1
cdr3_length: 12
j_call: TRBJ1-1
cdr3_aa: SVENKAWNTEAF

v_call: TRBV28
cdr3_length: 16
j_call: TRBJ1-3
cdr3_aa: ASSIGGRGQGPGNTIY

v_call: TRBV9
cdr3_length: 13
j_call: TRBJ2-7
cdr3_aa: ASSVGPSGSGEQY

v_call: TRBV11-1
cdr3_length: 11
j_call: TRBJ2-1
cdr3_aa: ASSWGAGGEQF

v_call: TRBV11-2
cdr3_length: 15
j_call: TRBJ2-3
cdr3_aa: ASSPGPMEPGVDTQY

v_call: TRBV19
cdr3_length: 11
j_call: TRBJ2-7
cdr3_aa: ASTPGGIDEQY

v_call: TRBV6-4
cdr3_length: 12
j_call: TRBJ2-1
cdr3_aa: ASSEITSSNEQF

v_call: TRBV7-2
cdr3_length: 13
j_call: TRBJ1-1
cdr3_aa: ASSLRDRGVTEAF

v_call: TRBV28
cdr3_length: 14
j_call: TRBJ1-3
cdr3_aa: ASSLVRDSPGNTIY

v_call: TRBV7-6
cdr3_length: 13
j_call: TRBJ2-5
cdr3_aa: ASSLRTVGAETQY

v_call: TRBV19
cdr3_length: 13
j_call: TRBJ1-2
cdr3_aa: ASSMNGQGTYGYT

v_call: TRBV19
cdr3_length: 12
j_call: TRBJ2-5
cdr3_aa: ASSLAGAQETQY

v_call: TRBV28
cdr3_length: 13
j_call: TRBJ2-7
cdr3_aa: ASSLRPRLSYEQY

v_call: TRBV28
cdr3_length: 11
j_call: TRBJ1-2
cdr3_aa: ASSTQVAYGYT

v_call: TRBV5-1
cdr3_length: 14
j_call: TRBJ1-4
cdr3_aa: ASSVGQGATNEKLF

v_call: TRBV18
cdr3_length: 13
j_call: TRBJ2-5
cdr3_aa: ASSHRGLVGETQY

v_call: TRBV10-3
cdr3_length: 13
j_call: TRBJ1-5
cdr3_aa: AISGDKYSNQPQH

v_call: TRBV12-3/TRBV12-4
cdr3_length: 11
j_call: TRBJ2-3
cdr3_aa: ASRPDWADTQY

v_call: TRBV5-1
cdr3_length: 12
j_call: TRBJ1-4
cdr3_aa: ASSEGAFNEKLF

v_call: TRBV29-1
cdr3_length: 11
j_call: TRBJ1-1
cdr3_aa: SVDFGGFTEAF

v_call: TRBV30
cdr3_length: 11
j_call: TRBJ2-5
cdr3_aa: AWGGLLGETQY

v_call: TRBV6-6
cdr3_length: 11
j_call: TRBJ2-3
cdr3_aa: ASSRLAGVVGY

v_call: TRBV30
cdr3_length: 12
j_call: TRBJ2-7
cdr3_aa: AWRVQGASYEQY

v_call: TRBV3-1/TRBV3-2
cdr3_length: 12
j_call: TRBJ2-7
cdr3_aa: ASSHQDRGHEQY

v_call: TRBV10-2
cdr3_length: 12
j_call: TRBJ2-1
cdr3_aa: ASSESSGRDEQF

v_call: TRBV30
cdr3_length: 10
j_call: TRBJ2-7
cdr3_aa: AWSSESYEQY

v_call: TRBV3-1/TRBV3-2
cdr3_length: 15
j_call: TRBJ1-4
cdr3_aa: ASSGGGKRVMDEKLF

v_call: TRBV5-1
cdr3_length: 14
j_call: TRBJ1-3
cdr3_aa: ASSLEQGASGNTIY

v_call: TRBV2
cdr3_length: 13
j_call: TRBJ1-5
cdr3_aa: ASSADRGVHQPQH

v_call: TRBV4-1
cdr3_length: 13
j_call: TRBJ1-5
cdr3_aa: ASSQVSGGDQPQH

v_call: TRBV29-1
cdr3_length: 12
j_call: TRBJ1-1
cdr3_aa: SVEDGGQTPEAF

v_call: TRBV18
cdr3_length: 14
j_call: TRBJ2-7
cdr3_aa: ASSSRGLAEPYEQY

v_call: TRBV27
cdr3_length: 14
j_call: TRBJ1-5
cdr3_aa: ASSRGTGITNQPQH

v_call: TRBV28
cdr3_length: 12
j_call: TRBJ1-4
cdr3_aa: ASSLTVTNEKLF

v_call: TRBV5-1
cdr3_length: 15
j_call: TRBJ2-7
cdr3_aa: ASSPAIIDRGVYEQY

v_call: TRBV7-9
cdr3_length: 12
j_call: TRBJ2-7
cdr3_aa: ASGVAGGGNEQY

v_call: TRBV30
cdr3_length: 11
j_call: TRBJ1-5
cdr3_aa: ALSVHSNQPQH

v_call: TRBV4-1
cdr3_length: 15
j_call: TRBJ2-3
cdr3_aa: ASSPSPTAGNPDTQY

v_call: TRBV5-1
cdr3_length: 10
j_call: TRBJ1-1
cdr3_aa: ASSPGTGAAF

v_call: TRBV6-5
cdr3_length: 12
j_call: TRBJ1-1
cdr3_aa: ASSYGGQGTEAF

v_call: TRBV5-6
cdr3_length: 12
j_call: TRBJ1-1
cdr3_aa: ASSFDGMNTEAF